Sequencing of this T cell receptor (beta chain) was carried out in a study of blood T cell repertoires in COVID-19. The CDR3 has 12 residues. Per germline, CDR1 GTSNPN and CDR2 SVGIG (reference sequence). Trimming took 3 bases from V and 1 from J, leaving 5 bases between them. Profiling relied on immunoSEQ multiplex PCR, and the TCRdb table lists in-frame clones only, not all of them. The sample holds about 68,000 clones, about 85% seen once. This receptor was obtained from a woman aged 50 to 60 with COVID-19, enrolled during active disease. The sequenced material came from peripheral blood. V and J are TRBV30 and TRBJ2-3; perhaps TRBD2 as D (5 bases). The CDR3 here is CAWRRGTDTQYF. The CDR3 DNA reads TGTGCCTGGAGGAGGGGCACAGATACGCAGTATTTT.